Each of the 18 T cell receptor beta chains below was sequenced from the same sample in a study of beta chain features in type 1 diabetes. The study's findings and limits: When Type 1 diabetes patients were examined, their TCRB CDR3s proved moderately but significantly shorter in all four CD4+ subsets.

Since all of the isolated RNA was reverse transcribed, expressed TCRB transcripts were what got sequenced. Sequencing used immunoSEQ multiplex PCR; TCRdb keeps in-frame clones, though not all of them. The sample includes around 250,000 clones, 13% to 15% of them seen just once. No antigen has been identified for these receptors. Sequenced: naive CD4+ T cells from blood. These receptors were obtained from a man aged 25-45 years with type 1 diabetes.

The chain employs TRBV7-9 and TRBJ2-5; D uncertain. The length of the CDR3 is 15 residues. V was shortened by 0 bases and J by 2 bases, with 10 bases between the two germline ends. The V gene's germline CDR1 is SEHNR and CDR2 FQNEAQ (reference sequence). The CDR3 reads CASSLALGQQETQYF. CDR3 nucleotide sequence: TGTGCCAGCAGCTTAGCGCTTGGTCAGCAAGAGACCCAGTACTTC.

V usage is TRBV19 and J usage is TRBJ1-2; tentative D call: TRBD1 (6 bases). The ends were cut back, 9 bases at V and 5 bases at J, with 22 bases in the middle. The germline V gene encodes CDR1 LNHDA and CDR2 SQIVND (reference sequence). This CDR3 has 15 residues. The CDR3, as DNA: TGTGCCAGCACAGCTTCCGCAGGGGATAGATATGGCTACACCTTC. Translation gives CASTASAGDRYGYTF.

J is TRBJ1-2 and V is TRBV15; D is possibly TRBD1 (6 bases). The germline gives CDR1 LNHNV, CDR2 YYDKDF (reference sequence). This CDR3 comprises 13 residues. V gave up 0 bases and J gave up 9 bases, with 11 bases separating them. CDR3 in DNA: TGTGCCACCAGCAGAGATAACAGGGCTAGCTACACCTTC. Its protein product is CATSRDNRASYTF.

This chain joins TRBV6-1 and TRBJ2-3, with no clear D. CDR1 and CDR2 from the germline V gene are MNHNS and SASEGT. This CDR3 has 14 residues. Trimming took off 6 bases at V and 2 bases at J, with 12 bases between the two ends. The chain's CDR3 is CASRRSGHTDTQYF. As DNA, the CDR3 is TGTGCCAGCAGGAGAAGTGGGCACACAGATACGCAGTATTTT.

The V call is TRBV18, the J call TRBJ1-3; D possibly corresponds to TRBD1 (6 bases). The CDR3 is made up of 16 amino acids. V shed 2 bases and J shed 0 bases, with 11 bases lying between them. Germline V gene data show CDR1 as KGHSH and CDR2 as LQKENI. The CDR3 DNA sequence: TGTGCCAGCTCACCAGGGGGCAGGAGCTCTGGAAACACCATATATTTT. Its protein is CASSPGGRSSGNTIYF. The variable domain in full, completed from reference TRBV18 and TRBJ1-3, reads NAGVMQNPRHLVRRRGQEARLRCSPMKGHSHVYWYRQLPEEGLKFMVYLQKENIIDESGMPKERFSAEFPKEGPSILRIQQVVRGDSAAYFCASSPGGRSSGNTIYFGEGSWLTVV.

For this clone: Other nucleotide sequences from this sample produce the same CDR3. The CDR3 region is CASSLGGYGYTF. The CDR3 DNA sequence: TGTGCCAGCAGTTTGGGGGGCTATGGCTACACCTTC. The genes are TRBV28 and TRBJ1-2; TRBD1 is a possible D gene (5 bases). The germline V and J ends were trimmed by 3 bases and 4 bases, with 6 bases remaining between them. This CDR3 region has 12 residues. The germline CDR1 and CDR2 sequences are MDHEN and SYDVKM.

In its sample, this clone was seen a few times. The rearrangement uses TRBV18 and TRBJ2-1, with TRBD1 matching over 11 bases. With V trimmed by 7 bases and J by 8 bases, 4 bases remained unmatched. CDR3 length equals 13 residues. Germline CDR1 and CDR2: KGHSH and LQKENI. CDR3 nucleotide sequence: TGTGCCAGCTTAGGACAGGGGGCGGATGAGCAGTTCTTC. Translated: CASLGQGADEQFF.

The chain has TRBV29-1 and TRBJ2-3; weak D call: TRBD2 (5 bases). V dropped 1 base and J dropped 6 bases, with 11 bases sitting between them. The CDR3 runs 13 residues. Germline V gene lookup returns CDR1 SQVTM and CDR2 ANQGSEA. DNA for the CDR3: TGCAGCGTTGAAGGGGCTAGCCCGGATACGCAGTATTTT. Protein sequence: CSVEGASPDTQYF.

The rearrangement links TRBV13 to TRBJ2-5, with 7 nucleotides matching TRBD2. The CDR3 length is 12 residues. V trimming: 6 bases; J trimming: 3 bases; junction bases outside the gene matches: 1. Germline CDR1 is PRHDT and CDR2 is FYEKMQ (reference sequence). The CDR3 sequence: CASSLAEETQYF. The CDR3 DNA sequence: TGTGCCAGCAGTCTAGCGGAAGAGACCCAGTACTTC.

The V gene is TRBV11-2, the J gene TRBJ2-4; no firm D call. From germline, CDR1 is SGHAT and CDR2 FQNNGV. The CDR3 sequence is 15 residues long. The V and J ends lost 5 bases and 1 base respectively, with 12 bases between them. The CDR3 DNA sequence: TGTGCCAGCAGCCTCTTACTACACGCCAAAAACATTCAGTACTTC. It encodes CASSLLLHAKNIQYF.

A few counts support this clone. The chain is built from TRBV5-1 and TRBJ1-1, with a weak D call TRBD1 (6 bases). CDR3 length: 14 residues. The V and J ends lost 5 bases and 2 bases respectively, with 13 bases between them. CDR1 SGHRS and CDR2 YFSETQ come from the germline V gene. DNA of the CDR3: TGCGCCAGCAGGCCCGGACAGAGCAACACTGAAGCTTTCTTT. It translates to CASRPGQSNTEAFF.

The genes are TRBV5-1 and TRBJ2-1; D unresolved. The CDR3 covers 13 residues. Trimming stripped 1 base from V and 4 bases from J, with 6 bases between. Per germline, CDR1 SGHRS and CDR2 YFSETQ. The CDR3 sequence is CASSLIGYNEQFF. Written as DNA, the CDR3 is TGCGCCAGCAGCTTGATCGGTTACAATGAGCAGTTCTTC.

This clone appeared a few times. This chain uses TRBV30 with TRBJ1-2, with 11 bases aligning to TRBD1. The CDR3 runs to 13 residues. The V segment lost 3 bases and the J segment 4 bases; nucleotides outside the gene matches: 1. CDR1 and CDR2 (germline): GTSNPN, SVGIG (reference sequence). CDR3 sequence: CAWRGTGGYGYTF. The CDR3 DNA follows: TGTGCCTGGAGGGGGACAGGGGGCTATGGCTACACCTTC.

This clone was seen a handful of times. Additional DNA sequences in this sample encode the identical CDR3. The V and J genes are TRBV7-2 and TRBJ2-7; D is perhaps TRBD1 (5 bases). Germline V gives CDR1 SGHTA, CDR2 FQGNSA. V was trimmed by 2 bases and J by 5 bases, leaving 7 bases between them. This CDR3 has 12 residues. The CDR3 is CASSLLRDEQYF. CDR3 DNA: TGTGCCAGCAGCTTACTCAGGGACGAGCAGTACTTC. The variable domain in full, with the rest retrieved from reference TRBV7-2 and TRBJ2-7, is GAGVSQSPSNKVTEKGKDVELRCDPISGHTALYWYRQSLGQGLEFLIYFQGNSAPDKSGLPSDRFSAERTGGSVSTLTIQRTQQEDSAVYLCASSLLRDEQYFGPGTRLTVT.

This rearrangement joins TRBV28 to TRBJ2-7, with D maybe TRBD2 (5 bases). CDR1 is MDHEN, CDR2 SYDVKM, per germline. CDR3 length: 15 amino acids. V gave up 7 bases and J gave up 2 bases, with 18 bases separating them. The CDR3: CASISRTPPPYEQYF. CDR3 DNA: TGTGCCAGCATTTCGCGGACTCCACCTCCCTACGAGCAGTACTTC. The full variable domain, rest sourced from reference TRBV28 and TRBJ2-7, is DVKVTQSSRYLVKRTGEKVFLECVQDMDHENMFWYRQDPGLGLRLIYFSYDVKMKEKGDIPEGYSVSREKKERFSLILESASTNQTSMYLCASISRTPPPYEQYFGPGTRLTVT.

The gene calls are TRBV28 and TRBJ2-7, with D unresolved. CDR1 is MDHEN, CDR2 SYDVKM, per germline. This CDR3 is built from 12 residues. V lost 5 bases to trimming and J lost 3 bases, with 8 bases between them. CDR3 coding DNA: TGTGCCAGCAGTCGCTCAGACTACGAGCAGTACTTC. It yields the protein CASSRSDYEQYF.

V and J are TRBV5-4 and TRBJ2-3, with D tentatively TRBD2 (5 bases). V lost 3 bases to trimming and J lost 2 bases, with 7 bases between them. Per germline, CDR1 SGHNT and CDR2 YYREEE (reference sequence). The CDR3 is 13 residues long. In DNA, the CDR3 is TGTGCCAGCAGCTCCGGGGACACAGATACGCAGTATTTT. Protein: CASSSGDTDTQYF.

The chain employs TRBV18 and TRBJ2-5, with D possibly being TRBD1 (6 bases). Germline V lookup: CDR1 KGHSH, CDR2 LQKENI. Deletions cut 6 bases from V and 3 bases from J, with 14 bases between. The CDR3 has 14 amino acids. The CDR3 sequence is CASSRGQTKETQYF. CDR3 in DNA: TGTGCCAGCTCCCGCGGACAGACCAAAGAGACCCAGTACTTC.